The T cell receptor beta chain described here comes from a study of CD8 T cells in Susac syndrome. The study sequenced TCR beta in blood CD8+ and CD4+ T cells. CDR3 length equals 15 residues. CDR1 and CDR2 (germline): LGHDT, YNNKEL (reference sequence). V was shortened by 0 bases and J by 8 bases, with 14 bases between the two germline ends. Random hexamers served to reverse transcribe roughly 0.45 to 1 ug RNA. Each CDR3 protein is one row after TCRdb ran MiXCR on the immunoSEQ multiplex PCR reads. The sample includes tens of thousands of distinct CDR3 sequences, 90% to 97% of them seen just once. The clonotype comes from a human donor with Susac syndrome. The specimen sequenced was CD8+ T cells from PBMCs. The chain joins TRBV3-1 to TRBJ2-4; D may correspond to TRBD1 or TRBD2 (6 bases each). As DNA, the CDR3 is TGTGCCAGCAGCCAAGATGCCGGGGGCGATCACATTCAGTACTTC. It codes for CASSQDAGGDHIQYF. The full variable domain, in which reference TRBV3-1 and TRBJ2-4 provide the parts outside the CDR3, is DTAVSQTPKYLVTQMGNDKSIKCEQNLGHDTMYWYKQDSKKFLKIMFSYNNKELIINETVPNRFSPKSPDKAHLNLHINSLELGDSAVYFCASSQDAGGDHIQYFGAGTRLSVL.